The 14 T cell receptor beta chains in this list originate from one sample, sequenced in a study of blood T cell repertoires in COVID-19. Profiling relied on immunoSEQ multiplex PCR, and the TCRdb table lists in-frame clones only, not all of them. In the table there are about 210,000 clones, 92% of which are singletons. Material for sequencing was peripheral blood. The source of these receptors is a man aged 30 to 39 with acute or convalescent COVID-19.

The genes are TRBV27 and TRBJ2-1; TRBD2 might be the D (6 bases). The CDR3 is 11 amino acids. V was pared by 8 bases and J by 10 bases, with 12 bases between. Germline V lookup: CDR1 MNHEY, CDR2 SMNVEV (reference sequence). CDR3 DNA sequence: TGTGCCAGCCTCTGGAGGGGCGAGCAGTTCTTC. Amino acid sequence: CASLWRGEQFF.

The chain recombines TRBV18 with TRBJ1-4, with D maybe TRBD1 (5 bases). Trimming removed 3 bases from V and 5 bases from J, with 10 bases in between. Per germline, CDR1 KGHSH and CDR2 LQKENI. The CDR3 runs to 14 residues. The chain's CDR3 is CASSPGPGNEKLFF. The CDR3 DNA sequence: TGTGCCAGCTCACCTGGTCCAGGGAATGAAAAACTGTTTTTT.

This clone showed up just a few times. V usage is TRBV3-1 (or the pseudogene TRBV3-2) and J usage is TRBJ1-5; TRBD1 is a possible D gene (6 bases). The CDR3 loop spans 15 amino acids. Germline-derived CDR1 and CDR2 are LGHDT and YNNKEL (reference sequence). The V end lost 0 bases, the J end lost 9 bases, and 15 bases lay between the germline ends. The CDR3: CASSQDWGGRAPQHF. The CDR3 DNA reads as TGTGCCAGCAGCCAAGATTGGGGGGGGCGGGCGCCCCAGCATTTT.

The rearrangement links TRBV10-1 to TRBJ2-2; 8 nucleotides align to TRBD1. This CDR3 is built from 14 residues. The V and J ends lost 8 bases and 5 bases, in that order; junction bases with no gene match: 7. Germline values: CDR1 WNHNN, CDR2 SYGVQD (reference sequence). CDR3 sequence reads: CASGSDRDTGELFF. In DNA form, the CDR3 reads TGCGCCAGCGGGTCGGACAGGGATACCGGGGAGCTGTTTTTT.

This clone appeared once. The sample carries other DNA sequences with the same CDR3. The CDR3 region has the DNA TGCGCCAGCAGCTTGGCCGGGACAGGAAGCTACGAGCAGTACTTC. This translates into CASSLAGTGSYEQYF. The J gene is TRBJ2-7, the V gene TRBV5-1, with 8 bases aligning to TRBD1. The V gene's germline CDR1 is SGHRS and CDR2 YFSETQ. The CDR3 contains 15 residues. The V gene end was trimmed by 0 bases and the J gene end by 3 bases; junction bases not matched to a gene: 5.

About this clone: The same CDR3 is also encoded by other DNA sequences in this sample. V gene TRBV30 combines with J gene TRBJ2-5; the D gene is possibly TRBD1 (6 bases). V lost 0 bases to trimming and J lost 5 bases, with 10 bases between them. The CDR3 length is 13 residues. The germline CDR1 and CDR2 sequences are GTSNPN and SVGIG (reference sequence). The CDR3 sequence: CAWSVQGVETQYF. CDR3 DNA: TGTGCCTGGAGTGTACAGGGTGTTGAGACCCAGTACTTC.

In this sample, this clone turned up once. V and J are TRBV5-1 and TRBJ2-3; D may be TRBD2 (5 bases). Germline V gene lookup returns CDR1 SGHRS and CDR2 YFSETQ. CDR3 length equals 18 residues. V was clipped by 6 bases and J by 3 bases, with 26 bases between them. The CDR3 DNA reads TGCGCCAGCATCCCGGGGTCGTCCTGGGTAGGAACGACAGATACGCAGTATTTT. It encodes CASIPGSSWVGTTDTQYF.

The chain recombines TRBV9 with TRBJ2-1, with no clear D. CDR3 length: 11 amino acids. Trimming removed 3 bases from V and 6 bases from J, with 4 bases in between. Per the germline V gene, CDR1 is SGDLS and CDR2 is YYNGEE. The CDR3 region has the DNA TGTGCCAGCAGCGAGCCCAATGAGCAGTTCTTC. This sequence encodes CASSEPNEQFF.

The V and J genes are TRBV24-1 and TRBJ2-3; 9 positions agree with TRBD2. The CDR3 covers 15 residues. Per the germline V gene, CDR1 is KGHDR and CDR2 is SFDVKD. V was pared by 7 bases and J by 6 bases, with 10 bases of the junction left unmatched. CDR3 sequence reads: CATSPGVAGVDTQYF. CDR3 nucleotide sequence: TGTGCCACCAGCCCCGGGGTAGCGGGAGTGGATACGCAGTATTTT.

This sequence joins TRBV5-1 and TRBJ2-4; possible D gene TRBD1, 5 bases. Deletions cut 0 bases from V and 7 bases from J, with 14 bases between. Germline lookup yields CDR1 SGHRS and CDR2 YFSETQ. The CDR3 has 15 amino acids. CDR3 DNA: TGCGCCAGCAGCTTGGAGACCCGACAGAAGAACATTCAGTACTTC. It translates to CASSLETRQKNIQYF. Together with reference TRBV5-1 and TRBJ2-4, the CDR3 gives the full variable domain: KAGVTQTPRYLIKTRGQQVTLSCSPISGHRSVSWYQQTPGQGLQFLFEYFSETQRNKGNFPGRFSGRQFSNSRSEMNVSTLELGDSALYLCASSLETRQKNIQYFGAGTRLSVL.

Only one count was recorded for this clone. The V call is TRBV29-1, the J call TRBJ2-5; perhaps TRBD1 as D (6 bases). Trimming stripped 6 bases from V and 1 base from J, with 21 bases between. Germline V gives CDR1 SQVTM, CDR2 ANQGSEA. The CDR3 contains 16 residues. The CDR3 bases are TGCAGCGTCATGACAGGTGCCGATCGGTTCCAAGAGACCCAGTACTTC. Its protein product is CSVMTGADRFQETQYF.

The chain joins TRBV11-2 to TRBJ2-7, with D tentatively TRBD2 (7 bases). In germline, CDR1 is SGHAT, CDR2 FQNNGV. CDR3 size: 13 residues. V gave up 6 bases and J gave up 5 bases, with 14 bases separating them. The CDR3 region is CASRGGGFDEQYF. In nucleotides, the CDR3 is TGTGCCAGCAGGGGAGGGGGATTCGACGAGCAGTACTTC.

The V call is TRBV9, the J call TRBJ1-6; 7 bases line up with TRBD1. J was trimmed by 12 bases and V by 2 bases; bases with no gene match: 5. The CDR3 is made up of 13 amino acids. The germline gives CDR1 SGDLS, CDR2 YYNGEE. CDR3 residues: CASSVTGVEPLHF. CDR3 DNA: TGTGCCAGCAGCGTCACAGGGGTGGAACCCCTCCACTTT.

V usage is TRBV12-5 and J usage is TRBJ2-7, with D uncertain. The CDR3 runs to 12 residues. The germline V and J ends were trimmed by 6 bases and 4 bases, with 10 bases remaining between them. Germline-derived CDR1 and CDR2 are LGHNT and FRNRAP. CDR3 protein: CASGRDWYEQYF. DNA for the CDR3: TGTGCTAGTGGAAGAGATTGGTACGAGCAGTACTTC.